A single sample is the source of the 29 T cell receptor beta chains below, sequenced in a study of blood T cell repertoires in COVID-19. TCRdb keeps only in-frame clones here, not all; method: immunoSEQ multiplex PCR. This sample has some 250,000 clones, with around 86% found just once. The sequencing input was peripheral blood. All receptors derive from a young man who had recovered from COVID-19.

The V gene is TRBV5-1, the J gene TRBJ2-3, with D maybe TRBD2 (6 bases). The CDR3 has 15 residues. CDR1 SGHRS and CDR2 YFSETQ come from the germline V gene. Trimming left V 2 bases short and J 1 base short, with 11 bases between. Here the CDR3 DNA reads TGCGCCAGCAGCTTCAGACTAGGAGGCACAGATACGCAGTATTTT. Residues: CASSFRLGGTDTQYF. Filled out from reference TRBV5-1 and TRBJ2-3, the complete variable domain reads KAGVTQTPRYLIKTRGQQVTLSCSPISGHRSVSWYQQTPGQGLQFLFEYFSETQRNKGNFPGRFSGRQFSNSRSEMNVSTLELGDSALYLCASSFRLGGTDTQYFGPGTRLTVL.

The rearrangement links TRBV5-6 to TRBJ1-2, with D hard to call. Germline V gene sequence: CDR1 SGHDT, CDR2 YYEEEE. This CDR3 comprises 14 residues. The V gene lost 6 bases and the J gene lost 5 bases, with 17 bases spanning the gap. The CDR3 loop reads CASNPKGGLYGYTF. The CDR3, as DNA: TGTGCCAGCAACCCGAAGGGCGGGTTGTATGGCTACACCTTC.

The genes are TRBV11-2 and TRBJ1-3, with 7 nucleotides matching TRBD1. There are 17 residues in the CDR3. The germline CDR1 and CDR2 sequences are SGHAT and FQNNGV. The V and J ends lost 5 bases and 0 bases, in that order; junction bases with no gene match: 10. CDR3 residues: CASSGGTASYSGNTIYF. Written as DNA, the CDR3 is TGTGCCAGCAGCGGAGGGACAGCTAGTTACTCTGGAAACACCATATATTTT.

The chain has TRBV6-6 and TRBJ1-3; possible D gene TRBD1, 5 bases. V dropped 1 base and J dropped 2 bases, with 9 bases sitting between them. The germline CDR1 and CDR2 sequences are MNHNY and SVGAGI (reference sequence). This CDR3 spans 15 amino acids. For the CDR3, the DNA is TGTGCCAGCAGTTACTTAGGGGCGACTGGAAACACCATATATTTT. Its translation is CASSYLGATGNTIYF.

The gene calls are TRBV2 and TRBJ1-4; 10 nucleotides agree with TRBD1. The CDR3 is 15 residues long. V lost 6 bases, J lost 3 bases, and 4 bases stayed unmatched. Per germline, CDR1 SNHLY and CDR2 FYNNEI. The CDR3 region is CASRGTGAPNEKLFF. CDR3 bases: TGTGCCAGCAGAGGGACAGGGGCCCCTAATGAAAAACTGTTTTTT.

The gene calls are TRBV7-8 and TRBJ1-5, with unresolved D. The germline V and J ends were trimmed by 1 base and 3 bases, with 10 bases remaining between them. Germline loops: CDR1 SGHVS, CDR2 FQNEAQ. This CDR3 region has 15 residues. This CDR3 reads CASSLEALNNQPQHF. The CDR3 DNA is TGTGCCAGCAGCTTAGAAGCACTGAACAATCAGCCCCAGCATTTT.

J is TRBJ2-1 and V is TRBV7-3; 11 bases agree with TRBD2. J lost 6 bases, V lost 5 bases, and 6 bases had no gene match. The CDR3 runs to 15 residues. Germline lookup yields CDR1 SGHTA and CDR2 FQGTGA. Written as DNA, the CDR3 is TGTGCCAGCAGCCAACTAGCGGGGGACACCAATGAGCAGTTCTTC. Translating it yields CASSQLAGDTNEQFF. Using reference TRBV7-3 and TRBJ2-1 for the parts outside the CDR3, the full variable domain is GAGVSQTPSNKVTEKGKYVELRCDPISGHTALYWYRQSLGQGPEFLIYFQGTGAADDSGLPNDRFFAVRPEGSVSTLKIQRTERGDSAVYLCASSQLAGDTNEQFFGPGTRLTVL.

This rearrangement joins TRBV5-1 to TRBJ2-7; possibly TRBD2 for D (5 bases). The germline V and J ends were trimmed by 7 bases and 3 bases, with 17 bases remaining between them. The CDR3 sequence is 14 residues long. CDR1 and CDR2 from the germline V gene are SGHRS and YFSETQ. CDR3 protein: CASEPGEGNYEQYF. DNA for the CDR3: TGCGCCAGCGAGCCCGGAGAGGGTAACTACGAGCAGTACTTC. Drawing the rest from reference TRBV5-1 and TRBJ2-7, the complete variable domain is KAGVTQTPRYLIKTRGQQVTLSCSPISGHRSVSWYQQTPGQGLQFLFEYFSETQRNKGNFPGRFSGRQFSNSRSEMNVSTLELGDSALYLCASEPGEGNYEQYFGPGTRLTVT.

The genes are TRBV2 and TRBJ1-1; D is undetermined. Deletions cut 7 bases from V and 0 bases from J, with 6 bases between. The CDR3 consists of 12 residues. Germline V gene data show CDR1 as SNHLY and CDR2 as FYNNEI. This chain's CDR3 is CASKQVNTEAFF. CDR3 nucleotides: TGTGCCAGCAAACAAGTGAACACTGAAGCTTTCTTT.

V is TRBV11-2 and J is TRBJ1-2, with TRBD1 matching 8 bases. The germline gives CDR1 SGHAT, CDR2 FQNNGV. The V and J ends lost 5 bases and 4 bases, in that order; junction bases with no gene match: 15. The CDR3 extends over 17 amino acids. The CDR3 spells CASSPTLQGGEGYGYTF. The CDR3 DNA reads as TGTGCCAGCAGCCCGACCCTACAGGGGGGAGAGGGCTATGGCTACACCTTC. The whole variable domain, filled in from reference TRBV11-2 and TRBJ1-2, reads EAGVAQSPRYKIIEKRQSVAFWCNPISGHATLYWYQQILGQGPKLLIQFQNNGVVDDSQLPKDRFSAERLKGVDSTLKIQPAKLEDSAVYLCASSPTLQGGEGYGYTFGSGTRLTVV.

This chain uses TRBV15 with TRBJ1-5; the match to TRBD1 covers 7 bases. The CDR3 has 14 residues. V dropped 5 bases and J dropped 2; count of bases not matched to a gene: 3. Germline CDR1 reads LNHNV; CDR2 reads YYDKDF (reference sequence). Here the CDR3 DNA reads TGTGCCACCAGCGCCGGGACAGGCAATCAGCCCCAGCATTTT. As protein: CATSAGTGNQPQHF.

This chain joins TRBV27 and TRBJ2-2; D ambiguous. The V end was cut by 1 base, the J end by 0 bases, with 12 bases between. The CDR3 totals 17 residues. Germline lookup yields CDR1 MNHEY and CDR2 SMNVEV (reference sequence). This chain's CDR3 is CASSLFSRGANTGELFF. CDR3 DNA sequence: TGTGCCAGCAGTTTATTCTCTCGCGGAGCGAACACCGGGGAGCTGTTTTTT.

This clone has just one count. This chain connects TRBV27 to TRBJ1-1; TRBD1 agrees at 7 bases. CDR1 is MNHEY, CDR2 SMNVEV, per germline (reference sequence). Trimming removed 1 base from V and 8 bases from J; junction bases left unmatched: 4. CDR3 length equals 13 residues. The CDR3 DNA is TGTGCCAGCAGTTTATTCGGACAGGAGGAAGCTTTCTTT. Amino acids: CASSLFGQEEAFF.

This clone was counted a single time. The genes are TRBV3-1 (or the pseudogene TRBV3-2) and TRBJ2-5, with 12 nucleotides matching TRBD1. Germline trimming cut 4 bases from V and 3 bases from J; bases unmatched to any gene: 3. The length of the CDR3 is 15 residues. Germline-derived CDR1 and CDR2 are LGHDT and YNNKEL (reference sequence). The CDR3 protein is CASSRGQGAKETQYF. CDR3 coding DNA: TGTGCCAGCAGCCGGGGACAGGGGGCAAAAGAGACCCAGTACTTC.

The chain carries TRBV10-3 and TRBJ1-2; D is unclear. The CDR3 covers 12 residues. Looked up from germline, CDR1 is ENHRY and CDR2 is SYGVKD. Trimming cost V 5 bases and J 4 bases, with 8 bases left between them. This CDR3 reads CAISRVAYGYTF. CDR3 nucleotide sequence: TGTGCCATCAGTCGGGTCGCCTATGGCTACACCTTC.

This chain connects TRBV2 to TRBJ2-7; 9 positions agree with TRBD1. Germline-derived CDR1 and CDR2 are SNHLY and FYNNEI. The CDR3 contains 13 residues. V trimming: 7 bases; J trimming: 6 bases; junction bases outside the gene matches: 7. The CDR3 spells CASTRGTGFEQYV. CDR3 sequence (DNA): TGTGCCAGCACCAGGGGGACAGGGTTCGAGCAGTACGTC.

The V call is TRBV27, the J call TRBJ1-2; 8 positions match TRBD1. V dropped 3 bases and J dropped 4; count of bases not matched to a gene: 7. The CDR3 spans 15 residues. Germline V gene sequence: CDR1 MNHEY, CDR2 SMNVEV (reference sequence). The CDR3 spells CASSFHGQGTYGYTF. In nucleotides, the CDR3 is TGTGCCAGCAGTTTCCACGGACAGGGAACCTATGGCTACACCTTC.

Concerning this clone: The limits of the CDR3 on the DNA are not certain, so only TCRdb's listed CDR3 is given. V gene TRBV25-1 combines with J gene TRBJ1-1. The CDR3 is 13 residues long, counting both termini. Germline CDR1 MGHDK, CDR2 SYGVNS. CDR3 region: CASSTSGDTEAFF.

The gene calls are TRBV29-1 and TRBJ2-1, with 8 bases matching TRBD1. V lost 6 bases, J lost 6 bases, and 10 bases stayed unmatched. This CDR3 is 14 amino acids long. Germline V gene sequence: CDR1 SQVTM, CDR2 ANQGSEA. The CDR3 here is CSVLRTGMGNEQFF. The CDR3 DNA reads TGCAGCGTCCTCAGGACAGGGATGGGCAATGAGCAGTTCTTC.

This clone was observed a few times. Distinct nucleotide sequences in the sample also encode this CDR3. The gene calls are TRBV3-1 (or the pseudogene TRBV3-2) and TRBJ1-6; 11 positions agree with TRBD1. This CDR3 contains 14 residues. Trimming at V came to 6 bases and at J to 7 bases, leaving 2 bases not matched to a gene. Looked up from germline, CDR1 is LGHDT and CDR2 is YNNKEL (reference sequence). The CDR3 coding sequence is TGTGCCAGCAGAGGGACAGGGGGGAATTCACCCCTCCACTTT. Translation gives CASRGTGGNSPLHF.

V usage is TRBV6-1 and J usage is TRBJ2-1; D might be TRBD2 (6 bases). Germline V gene data show CDR1 as MNHNS and CDR2 as SASEGT. V was pared by 4 bases and J by 4 bases, with 23 bases between. The CDR3 length is 18 residues. The CDR3: CASSGYLWEVQGYNEQFF. The CDR3 bases are TGTGCCAGCAGTGGGTATCTGTGGGAGGTTCAAGGGTACAATGAGCAGTTCTTC.

This rearrangement joins TRBV7-5 to TRBJ2-1; the table assigns TRBD2, which was not confirmed against the DNA. TRBV7-5 is a pseudogene. This CDR3 has 15 residues. This chain's CDR3 is CVRSVTDFPYNEQFF. The DNA for the CDR3 is TGTGTCAGAAGCGTGACCGACTTCCCCTACAATGAGCAGTTCTTC.

The gene calls are TRBV11-2 and TRBJ2-3; 7 bases are a match to TRBD1. Trimming took 6 bases from V and 1 from J; bases not matched to a gene: 7. Germline V gene lookup returns CDR1 SGHAT and CDR2 FQNNGV. The CDR3 length is 15 residues. The CDR3 reads CASSFTGEGTDTQYF. In DNA, the CDR3 is TGTGCCAGCAGTTTTACAGGGGAAGGCACAGATACGCAGTATTTT.

This chain uses TRBV19 with TRBJ1-5, with D maybe TRBD1 (6 bases). Germline V lookup: CDR1 LNHDA, CDR2 SQIVND (reference sequence). There are 17 residues in the CDR3. V shed 1 base and J shed 6 bases, with 19 bases lying between them. Written as DNA, the CDR3 is TGTGCCAGTAGTATAGGGGGAGGGGGGCGCCTGGGTCAGCCCCAGCATTTT. It encodes CASSIGGGGRLGQPQHF.

The genes are TRBV3-1 (or the pseudogene TRBV3-2) and TRBJ1-3, with TRBD1 as a possible D gene (5 bases). CDR1 and CDR2 from the germline V gene are LGHDT and YNNKEL (reference sequence). The V end lost 4 bases, the J end lost 8 bases, and 15 bases lay between the germline ends. CDR3 length: 14 residues. The CDR3 sequence is CASSPQGGWDTIYF. CDR3 DNA sequence: TGTGCCAGCAGCCCGCAGGGAGGGTGGGACACCATATATTTT.

V is TRBV10-3 and J is TRBJ2-3, with 8 bases aligning to TRBD2. Germline lookup yields CDR1 ENHRY and CDR2 SYGVKD. The trim removed 5 bases at V and 0 bases at J, leaving 7 bases unmatched. The CDR3 spans 16 residues. The CDR3 region is CAISLSSGTSTDTQYF. CDR3 DNA: TGTGCCATCAGTCTGAGTAGCGGGACTAGCACAGATACGCAGTATTTT.

V usage is TRBV7-8 and J usage is TRBJ2-7; 12 bases agree with TRBD2. V was clipped by 4 bases and J by 5 bases; unmatched bases: 6. The CDR3 spans 15 residues. From germline, CDR1 is SGHVS and CDR2 FQNEAQ. The CDR3 protein is CASSSRTSGTDEQYF. CDR3 DNA: TGTGCCAGCAGCTCCAGGACTAGCGGGACCGACGAGCAGTACTTC.

The gene calls are TRBV11-2 and TRBJ2-2; a weak D match, TRBD1 (6 bases). Trimming shortened V by 6 bases and J by 10 bases, and 21 bases separated the two germline ends. CDR1 is SGHAT and CDR2 is FQNNGV in the germline V gene. CDR3 length: 15 amino acids. Here the CDR3 reads CASRRVRGTPEELFF. In nucleotides, the CDR3 is TGTGCCAGCAGGCGGGTGAGGGGGACCCCGGAGGAGCTGTTTTTT. The full variable domain, completed using reference TRBV11-2 and TRBJ2-2, is EAGVAQSPRYKIIEKRQSVAFWCNPISGHATLYWYQQILGQGPKLLIQFQNNGVVDDSQLPKDRFSAERLKGVDSTLKIQPAKLEDSAVYLCASRRVRGTPEELFFGEGSRLTVL.

The chain has TRBV2 and TRBJ2-3; TRBD1 aligns across 8 bases. Germline CDR1 and CDR2: SNHLY and FYNNEI. CDR3 length: 16 residues. Trimming took 3 bases from V and 0 from J; bases not matched to a gene: 5. This CDR3 is CASSDRTGISTDTQYF. The CDR3 DNA reads TGTGCCAGCAGTGACAGGACAGGGATAAGCACAGATACGCAGTATTTT.